These 29 T cell receptor beta chains came from one sample sequenced in a study of neurological immune-mediated disorders. TCRdb passed the 5' RACE reads through MiXCR, listing each CDR3 protein once. The sample includes tens of thousands of distinct CDR3 sequences, about 9.4% seen only once; the top ten take approximately 6.3%. The sequenced material came from PBMCs. These receptor sequences come from a woman aged 25 to 39 with HTLV-1-associated myelopathy (HAM/TSP).

This clonotype was recorded many times. This rearrangement joins TRBV5-1 to TRBJ1-2, with 9 bases aligning to TRBD1. From germline, CDR1 is SGHRS and CDR2 YFSETQ. Trimming took 4 bases from V and 4 from J; bases not matched to a gene: 5. The CDR3 spans 14 residues. In nucleotides, the CDR3 is TGCGCCAGCAGCGAAGGACAGGGGAGCTATGGCTACACCTTC. This sequence encodes CASSEGQGSYGYTF.

In this sample, this clonotype turned up many times. The gene calls are TRBV5-1 and TRBJ1-6; D is perhaps TRBD1 (5 bases). CDR1 and CDR2 (germline): SGHRS, YFSETQ. V lost 0 bases, J lost 4 bases, and 11 bases lay in between. The CDR3 consists of 16 residues. Here the CDR3 reads CASSLAGTTYNSPLHF. The CDR3 DNA is TGCGCCAGCAGCTTGGCTGGGACCACTTATAATTCACCCCTCCACTTT. Complete variable domain (other parts from reference TRBV5-1 and TRBJ1-6): KAGVTQTPRYLIKTRGQQVTLSCSPISGHRSVSWYQQTPGQGLQFLFEYFSETQRNKGNFPGRFSGRQFSNSRSEMNVSTLELGDSALYLCASSLAGTTYNSPLHFGNGTRLTVT.

In its sample, this clonotype was seen many times. J is TRBJ2-1 and V is TRBV12-3 or TRBV12-4; D perhaps matches TRBD1 (6 bases). This CDR3 contains 16 residues. Trimming removed 3 bases from V and 0 bases from J, with 12 bases in between. The CDR3 region has the DNA TGTGCCAGCAGTTTTCATTCAGGGGTCTCCTACAATGAGCAGTTCTTC. This sequence encodes CASSFHSGVSYNEQFF.

This clonotype appeared a few times. CDR3: CASINSPSTRASYEQYF. The CDR3 region has the DNA TGTGCCAGCATCAATTCCCCCTCCACCCGGGCTTCCTACGAGCAGTACTTC. J is TRBJ2-7 and V is TRBV21-1; the DNA was not compared with TRBD1, the D call given in the table. TRBV21-1 is shown as a pseudogene. The CDR3 consists of 17 residues.

This clonotype was found many times. J is TRBJ1-2 and V is TRBV6-1; 7 bases are a match to TRBD1. Germline lookup yields CDR1 MNHNS and CDR2 SASEGT. After removal of 4 bases from V and 4 bases from J, the junction contained 12 bases not matched to a gene. The CDR3 runs 16 residues. The CDR3 nucleotides are TGTGCCAGCAGTGGTCGAAATCGACAGGGTGCCTATGGCTACACCTTC. Its protein product is CASSGRNRQGAYGYTF.

The chain has TRBV5-1 and TRBJ2-3, with 11 nucleotides matching TRBD2. The CDR3 spans 17 residues. Germline lookup yields CDR1 SGHRS and CDR2 YFSETQ. Trimming cost V 3 bases and J 5 bases; bases outside gene matches: 11. The CDR3 loop is CASSYLGTSGSGDTQYF. The CDR3, as DNA: TGCGCCAGCAGCTATCTCGGGACTAGCGGATCCGGAGATACGCAGTATTTT.

This clonotype was observed at least ten times. CDR3 in amino acids: CASRYSGTGPYEQYF. The CDR3, as DNA: TGTGCCAGCAGATATTCCGGGACAGGTCCCTACGAGCAGTACTTC. This chain uses TRBV6-5 with TRBJ2-7, with 8 bases lining up with TRBD1. Germline V gene lookup returns CDR1 MNHEY and CDR2 SVGAGI. V lost 6 bases, J lost 2 bases, and 9 bases stayed unmatched. The CDR3 runs 15 residues.

This clonotype was observed many times. The rearrangement links TRBV27 to TRBJ2-7; 7 bases are a match to TRBD1. V dropped 6 bases and J dropped 2; count of bases not matched to a gene: 10. This CDR3 contains 15 residues. Germline CDR1 reads MNHEY; CDR2 reads SMNVEV (reference sequence). The CDR3 coding sequence is TGTGCCAGCAGGAAAAAGGGACAGTTGACCTACGAGCAGTACTTC. Translated: CASRKKGQLTYEQYF.

This clonotype was observed many times. This rearrangement joins TRBV3-1 to TRBJ1-3, with a tentative D call TRBD1 (5 bases). V gave up 0 bases and J gave up 9 bases, with 12 bases separating them. This CDR3 comprises 14 residues. Germline CDR1 is LGHDT and CDR2 is YNNKEL (reference sequence). The CDR3 DNA sequence: TGTGCCAGCAGCCAAGAGGCAGGGAGCGCCACCATATATTTT. Translated, it gives CASSQEAGSATIYF.

This clonotype has a count of ten or more. The V gene is TRBV5-1, the J gene TRBJ1-1; 8 bases map to TRBD1. CDR3 size: 15 residues. With V trimmed by 2 bases and J by 5 bases, 8 bases remained unmatched. Germline-derived CDR1 and CDR2 are SGHRS and YFSETQ. CDR3: CASSLYRDRPTEAFF. CDR3 nucleotide sequence: TGCGCCAGCAGCTTATACCGGGACAGGCCGACTGAAGCTTTCTTT.

This clonotype was seen at least ten times. The J gene is TRBJ2-2, the V gene TRBV20-1, with D unclear. The CDR3 is made up of 14 amino acids. Trimming shortened V by 3 bases and J by 4 bases, and 12 bases separated the two germline ends. CDR1 DFQATT and CDR2 SNEGSKA come from the germline V gene (reference sequence). The CDR3 sequence is CSASFSGSTGELFF. The CDR3 DNA is TGCAGTGCTAGTTTTTCAGGTTCCACCGGGGAGCTGTTTTTT.

In its sample, this clonotype was seen many times. This chain links TRBV20-1 with TRBJ1-1; 7 positions agree with TRBD1. This CDR3 spans 12 amino acids. V lost 2 bases, J lost 6 bases, and 3 bases stayed unmatched. Germline assignment: CDR1 DFQATT and CDR2 SNEGSKA (reference sequence). Here the CDR3 DNA reads TGCAGTGCTAGATGGCAGGGGGCTGAAGCTTTCTTT. Translation: CSARWQGAEAFF.

This clonotype was observed at least ten times. The CDR3 coding sequence is TGTGCCAGCAGCCGCACAGGGGGCTCTGGAAACACCATATATTTT. Its protein product is CASSRTGGSGNTIYF. The chain is built from TRBV7-2 and TRBJ1-3, with 8 bases lining up with TRBD1. The CDR3 extends over 15 amino acids. The J segment lost 0 bases and the V segment lost 5 bases, leaving 3 bases of the junction unmatched. Germline V CDR1 and CDR2: SGHTA, FQGNSA.

This clonotype was counted at least ten times. The V call is TRBV7-6, the J call TRBJ2-1, with TRBD2 identical over 7 bases. The CDR3 sequence is 15 residues long. Germline CDR1 reads SGHVS; CDR2 reads FNYEAQ. After removal of 1 base from V and 3 bases from J, the junction contained 3 bases not matched to a gene. The CDR3 DNA reads TGTGCCAGCAGCTTAGGTGGGGGGGGCTACAATGAGCAGTTCTTC. Protein: CASSLGGGGYNEQFF.

This clonotype was counted at least ten times. The chain couples TRBV20-1 to TRBJ1-1, with D tentatively TRBD1 (6 bases). The V gene lost 2 bases and the J gene lost 5 bases, with 15 bases spanning the gap. This CDR3 is 14 amino acids long. Germline-derived CDR1 and CDR2 are DFQATT and SNEGSKA (reference sequence). The DNA for the CDR3 is TGCAGTGCTAGACCCGGGGGGCAAGGGACTGAAGCTTTCTTT. The encoded protein is CSARPGGQGTEAFF.

This clonotype has a count of ten or more. The chain employs TRBV12-3 or TRBV12-4 and TRBJ2-7; the D gene could be TRBD1 or TRBD2 (5 bases each). V gave up 4 bases and J gave up 0 bases, with 13 bases separating them. This CDR3 comprises 15 residues. In nucleotides, the CDR3 is TGTGCCAGCAGTTCGGGACCACCCTACTCCTACGAGCAGTACTTC. Amino acid sequence: CASSSGPPYSYEQYF.

This clonotype has a count of ten or more. The gene calls are TRBV7-8 and TRBJ2-5; TRBD2 matches at 9 bases. Germline V gene lookup returns CDR1 SGHVS and CDR2 FQNEAQ. The CDR3 length is 14 residues. With V trimmed by 2 bases and J by 5 bases, 3 bases remained unmatched. The CDR3 DNA sequence: TGTGCCAGCAGCTTACTAGCGGGGATTGAGACCCAGTACTTC. This translates into CASSLLAGIETQYF.

This clonotype appeared many times. This rearrangement joins TRBV20-1 to TRBJ2-1; D may be TRBD2 (6 bases). The CDR3 contains 16 residues. CDR1 and CDR2 (germline): DFQATT, SNEGSKA (reference sequence). V was trimmed by 6 bases and J by 7 bases, leaving 25 bases between them. The CDR3 sequence: CSAPVAGLRVRNEQFF. The CDR3 bases are TGCAGTGCGCCGGTGGCGGGGCTTCGGGTGAGGAATGAGCAGTTCTTC.

This clonotype has a count of ten or more. This chain uses TRBV5-1 with TRBJ2-3; 8 nucleotides line up with TRBD2. The trim removed 4 bases at V and 4 bases at J, leaving 11 bases unmatched. This CDR3 has 16 residues. Germline values: CDR1 SGHRS, CDR2 YFSETQ. The CDR3 loop reads CASSRSGGVAPDTQYF. For the CDR3, the DNA is TGCGCCAGCAGCCGGTCCGGGGGGGTTGCCCCAGATACGCAGTATTTT.

This clonotype was seen many times. The chain joins TRBV5-1 to TRBJ2-1, with 14 bases matching TRBD2. J gave up 6 bases and V 4 bases, and 12 bases lay outside the gene matches. The germline V gene has CDR1 SGHRS and CDR2 YFSETQ. This CDR3 region has 18 residues. CDR3 amino acids: CASSTVRTSGGPRNEQFF. The CDR3 bases are TGCGCCAGCAGCACGGTCCGGACTAGCGGGGGGCCACGCAATGAGCAGTTCTTC.

This clonotype was recorded at least ten times. CDR3 nucleotides: TGTGCCATCACGGAGGCGGCAGATACGCAGTATTTT. Protein: CAITEAADTQYF. The chain has TRBV7-2 and TRBJ2-3; possibly TRBD2 for D (5 bases). Germline values: CDR1 SGHTA, CDR2 FQGNSA. The CDR3 runs to 12 residues. V lost 10 bases to trimming and J lost 4 bases, with 12 bases between them.

Concerning this clonotype itself: A read error may be the cause here, since a much bigger clone is one base away. The V call is TRBV4-1, the J call TRBJ2-1, with TRBD1 as a possible D gene (6 bases). V was pared by 0 bases and J by 6 bases, with 12 bases between. CDR3 length equals 15 residues. Germline CDR1 reads MGHRA; CDR2 reads YSYEKL. The CDR3 protein is CASSQDLTGTNEQFF. The CDR3 coding sequence is TGCGCCAGCAGCCAAGATCTTACAGGGACCAATGAGCAGTTCTTC.

A few counts support this clonotype. CDR3 sequence: CASSSRPVLAGGTTDTQYF. CDR3 DNA sequence: TGTGCCAGCAGCTCTCGACCCGTACTAGCGGGGGGGACTACAGATACGCAGTATTTT. V usage is TRBV7-2 and J usage is TRBJ2-3, with 13 bases fitting TRBD2. The V segment lost 4 bases and the J segment 3 bases; nucleotides outside the gene matches: 13. Germline assignment: CDR1 SGHTA and CDR2 FQGNSA. CDR3 length: 19 amino acids.

This clonotype is medium-sized in the sample. CDR3 sequence (DNA): TGTGCCAGCAGCGAACAGGGAGAGTTTAGAGAGACCCAGTACTTC. Protein: CASSEQGEFRETQYF. This chain connects TRBV9 to TRBJ2-5; a possible D gene is TRBD1 (6 bases). V was clipped by 3 bases and J by 4 bases, with 16 bases between them. CDR3 length: 15 residues. The germline gives CDR1 SGDLS, CDR2 YYNGEE.

This clonotype was recorded many times. The chain uses TRBV12-5 and TRBJ2-2; maybe TRBD2 (6 bases). Germline CDR1 reads LGHNT; CDR2 reads FRNRAP. The V end lost 1 base, the J end lost 7 bases, and 13 bases lay between the germline ends. The length of the CDR3 is 15 residues. The CDR3 protein is CASGLDLSGGGELFF. DNA for the CDR3: TGTGCTAGTGGTTTGGACCTTAGCGGCGGCGGGGAGCTGTTTTTT.

This clonotype was counted a few times. This chain connects TRBV25-1 to TRBJ2-7, with no clear D. With 1 base removed from V and 5 bases from J, the gap between germline ends came to 6 bases. The CDR3 extends over 12 amino acids. CDR1 is MGHDK and CDR2 is SYGVNS in the germline V gene. This CDR3 reads CASSEFPHEQYF. CDR3 DNA: TGTGCCAGCAGTGAATTCCCCCACGAGCAGTACTTC.

This clonotype was observed at least ten times. The rearrangement links TRBV5-1 to TRBJ1-1; D unclear. Germline-derived CDR1 and CDR2 are SGHRS and YFSETQ. The CDR3 is 15 amino acids. Trimming stripped 0 bases from V and 6 bases from J, with 15 bases between. The CDR3 protein is CASSLVGRPSPEAFF. The CDR3 bases are TGCGCCAGCAGCTTGGTTGGGCGGCCGAGCCCTGAAGCTTTCTTT.

This clonotype occurred many times. The chain uses TRBV20-1 and TRBJ1-5; D is uncertain. Trimming cost V 6 bases and J 0 bases, with 9 bases left between them. Germline-derived CDR1 and CDR2 are DFQATT and SNEGSKA (reference sequence). There are 13 residues in the CDR3. The CDR3 sequence: CSAQRGSNQPQHF. CDR3 in DNA: TGCAGTGCCCAACGGGGTAGCAATCAGCCCCAGCATTTT.

This clonotype was detected many times. The rearrangement links TRBV5-1 to TRBJ1-6, with D tentatively TRBD1 (6 bases). From germline, CDR1 is SGHRS and CDR2 YFSETQ. Trimming took 4 bases from V and 4 from J, leaving 12 bases between them. The CDR3 has 15 amino acids. The CDR3 nucleotides are TGCGCCAGCAGCGAAGCTCAGGGGTATAATTCACCCCTCCACTTT. This translates into CASSEAQGYNSPLHF.